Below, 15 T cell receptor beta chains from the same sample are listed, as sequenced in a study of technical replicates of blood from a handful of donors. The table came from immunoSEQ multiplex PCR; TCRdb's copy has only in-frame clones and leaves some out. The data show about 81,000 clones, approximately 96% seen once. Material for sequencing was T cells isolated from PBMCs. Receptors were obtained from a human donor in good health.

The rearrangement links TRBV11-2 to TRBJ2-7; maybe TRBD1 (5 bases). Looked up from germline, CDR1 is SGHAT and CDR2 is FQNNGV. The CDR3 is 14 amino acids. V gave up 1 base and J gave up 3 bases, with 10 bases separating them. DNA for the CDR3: TGTGCCAGCAGCTTAGCCAGGGCGAGCTACGAGCAGTACTTC. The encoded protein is CASSLARASYEQYF.

CDR3 sequence: CASSLGLAGFDEQFF. CDR3 nucleotide sequence: TGCGCCAGCAGCCTAGGACTAGCGGGATTCGATGAGCAGTTCTTC. V usage is TRBV5-1 and J usage is TRBJ2-1; 12 bases line up with TRBD2. Germline V gene sequence: CDR1 SGHRS, CDR2 YFSETQ. J gave up 8 bases and V 4 bases, and 7 bases lay outside the gene matches. This CDR3 comprises 15 residues.

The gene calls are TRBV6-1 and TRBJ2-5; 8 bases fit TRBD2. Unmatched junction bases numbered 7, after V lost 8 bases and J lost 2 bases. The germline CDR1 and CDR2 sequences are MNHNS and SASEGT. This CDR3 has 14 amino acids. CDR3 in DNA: TGTGCCAGCTCTCTAGCGGGTCTACAAGAGACCCAGTACTTC. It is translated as CASSLAGLQETQYF.

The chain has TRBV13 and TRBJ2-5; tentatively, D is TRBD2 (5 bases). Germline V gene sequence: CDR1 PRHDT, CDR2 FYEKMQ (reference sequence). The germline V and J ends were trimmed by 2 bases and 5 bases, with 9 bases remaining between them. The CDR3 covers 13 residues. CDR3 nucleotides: TGTGCCAGCAGCTTAAGAGGGCAGGAGACCCAGTACTTC. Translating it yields CASSLRGQETQYF.

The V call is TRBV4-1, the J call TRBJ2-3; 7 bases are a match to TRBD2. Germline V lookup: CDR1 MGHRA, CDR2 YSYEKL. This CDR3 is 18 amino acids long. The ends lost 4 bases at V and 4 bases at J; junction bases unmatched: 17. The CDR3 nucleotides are TGCGCCAGCAGCCTCGGAAGGCTAGGTCTGCGGGAGTCAGATACGCAGTATTTT. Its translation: CASSLGRLGLRESDTQYF.

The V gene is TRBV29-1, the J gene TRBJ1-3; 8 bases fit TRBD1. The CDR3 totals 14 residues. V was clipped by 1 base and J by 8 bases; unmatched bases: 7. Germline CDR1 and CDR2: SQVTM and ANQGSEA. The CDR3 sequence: CSVEGTGRRDTIYF. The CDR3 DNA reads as TGCAGCGTTGAAGGGACAGGGAGAAGAGACACCATATATTTT. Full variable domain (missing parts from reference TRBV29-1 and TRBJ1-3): SAVISQKPSRDICQRGTSLTIQCQVDSQVTMMFWYRQQPGQSLTLIATANQGSEATYESGFVIDKFPISRPNLTFSTLTVSNMSPEDSSIYLCSVEGTGRRDTIYFGEGSWLTVV.

The CDR3 loop is CASSPSSPLPEQYF. For the CDR3, the DNA is TGTGCCAGTAGTCCCTCCTCGCCCCTACCCGAGCAGTACTTC. The chain recombines TRBV19 with TRBJ2-7; D remains unclear. V shed 5 bases and J shed 6 bases, with 17 bases lying between them. This CDR3 contains 14 residues. Germline assignment: CDR1 LNHDA and CDR2 SQIVND (reference sequence).

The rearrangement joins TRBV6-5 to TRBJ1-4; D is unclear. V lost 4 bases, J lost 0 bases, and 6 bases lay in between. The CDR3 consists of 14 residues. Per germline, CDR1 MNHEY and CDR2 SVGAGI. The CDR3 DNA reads TGTGCCAGCAGTTCCAGAACAACTAATGAAAAACTGTTTTTT. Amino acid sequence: CASSSRTTNEKLFF.

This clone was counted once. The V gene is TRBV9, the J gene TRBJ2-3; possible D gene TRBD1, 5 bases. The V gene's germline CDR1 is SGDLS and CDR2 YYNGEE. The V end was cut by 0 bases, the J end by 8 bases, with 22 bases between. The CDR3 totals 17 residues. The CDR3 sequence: CASSVEGQGYQGGTQYF. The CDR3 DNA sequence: TGTGCCAGCAGCGTAGAGGGTCAGGGCTATCAAGGTGGTACGCAGTATTTT.

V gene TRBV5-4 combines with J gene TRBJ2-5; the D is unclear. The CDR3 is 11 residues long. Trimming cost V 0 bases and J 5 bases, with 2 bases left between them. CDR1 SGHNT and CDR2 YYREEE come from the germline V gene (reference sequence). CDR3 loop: CASSLAETQYF. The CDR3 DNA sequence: TGTGCCAGCAGCTTGGCGGAGACCCAGTACTTC.

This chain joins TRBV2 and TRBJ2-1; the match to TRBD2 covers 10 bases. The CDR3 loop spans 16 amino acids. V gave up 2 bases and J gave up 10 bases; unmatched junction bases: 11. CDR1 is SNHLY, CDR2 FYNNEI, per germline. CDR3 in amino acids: CASSERVAGGRREQFF. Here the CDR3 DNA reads TGTGCCAGCAGTGAAAGGGTAGCGGGAGGCCGGCGCGAGCAGTTCTTC.

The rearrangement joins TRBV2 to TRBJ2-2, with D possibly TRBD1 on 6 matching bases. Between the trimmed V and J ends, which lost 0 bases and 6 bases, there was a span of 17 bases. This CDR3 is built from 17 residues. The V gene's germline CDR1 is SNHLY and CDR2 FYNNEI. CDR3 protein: CASSEAQAGAISGELFF. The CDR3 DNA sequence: TGTGCCAGCAGTGAAGCGCAGGCAGGGGCTATTTCCGGGGAGCTGTTTTTT.

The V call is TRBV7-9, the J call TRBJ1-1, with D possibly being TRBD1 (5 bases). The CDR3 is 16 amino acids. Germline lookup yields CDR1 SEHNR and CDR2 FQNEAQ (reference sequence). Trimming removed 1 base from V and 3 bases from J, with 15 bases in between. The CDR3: CASSLVAGFDHTEAFF. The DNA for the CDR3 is TGTGCCAGCAGCTTAGTGGCAGGGTTTGATCACACTGAAGCTTTCTTT. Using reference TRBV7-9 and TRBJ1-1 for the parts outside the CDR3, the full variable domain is DTGVSQNPRHKITKRGQNVTFRCDPISEHNRLYWYRQTLGQGPEFLTYFQNEAQLEKSRLLSDRFSAERPKGSFSTLEIQRTEQGDSAMYLCASSLVAGFDHTEAFFGQGTRLTVV.

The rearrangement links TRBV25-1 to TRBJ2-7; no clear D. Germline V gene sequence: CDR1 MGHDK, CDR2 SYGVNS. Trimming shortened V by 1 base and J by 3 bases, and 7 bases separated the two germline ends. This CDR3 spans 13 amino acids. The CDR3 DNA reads TGTGCCAGCAGTGAATTCACCGGCTACGAGCAGTACTTC. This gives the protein CASSEFTGYEQYF.

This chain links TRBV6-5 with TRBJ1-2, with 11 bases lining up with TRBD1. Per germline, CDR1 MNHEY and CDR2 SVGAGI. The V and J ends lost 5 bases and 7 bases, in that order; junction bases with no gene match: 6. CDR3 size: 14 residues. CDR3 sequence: CASSRDRGESGYTF. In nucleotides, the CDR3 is TGTGCCAGCAGTAGGGACAGGGGGGAGAGTGGCTACACCTTC.